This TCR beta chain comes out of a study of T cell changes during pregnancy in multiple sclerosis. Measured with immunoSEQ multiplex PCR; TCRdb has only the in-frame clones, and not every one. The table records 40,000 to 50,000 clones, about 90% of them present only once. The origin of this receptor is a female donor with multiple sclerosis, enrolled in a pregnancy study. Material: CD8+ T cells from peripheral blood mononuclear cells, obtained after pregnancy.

The CDR3 reads CASSGTVSYEQYF. CDR3 bases: TGTGCCAGTAGTGGGACAGTCTCCTACGAGCAGTACTTC. The chain employs TRBV19 and TRBJ2-7; TRBD1 aligns across 7 bases. The CDR3 sequence is 13 residues long. CDR1 is LNHDA, CDR2 SQIVND, per germline (reference sequence). The junction had 1 base not matched to a gene; V was cut back by 5 bases and J by 0 bases.